One and the same sample provided the 9 T cell receptor beta chains below, sequenced in a study of blood T cell repertoires in COVID-19. The protocol was immunoSEQ multiplex PCR, while the TCRdb copy is restricted to in-frame clones and leaves out a portion. The data contain about 97,000 clones, 80% to 90% of them singletons. The sample comprised peripheral blood. These receptors came from a human donor in a cohort sampled during active COVID-19.

This clone was detected only once. V and J are TRBV2 and TRBJ1-1; a possible D gene is TRBD1 (5 bases). The germline V gene encodes CDR1 SNHLY and CDR2 FYNNEI. V lost 7 bases and J lost 3, with 12 bases in between. This CDR3 is 13 amino acids long. CDR3 region: CASKDTGDTEAFF. The CDR3 DNA reads TGTGCCAGCAAGGATACGGGGGACACTGAAGCTTTCTTT.

The J gene is TRBJ1-4, the V gene TRBV5-6; D gene ambiguous. Trimming stripped 2 bases from V and 8 bases from J, with 4 bases between. Per germline, CDR1 SGHDT and CDR2 YYEEEE. CDR3 length equals 11 residues. The CDR3 loop reads CASSLREKLFF. The DNA for the CDR3 is TGTGCCAGCAGCTTACGGGAAAAACTGTTTTTT. Full variable domain (outside the CDR3, taken from reference TRBV5-6 and TRBJ1-4): DAGVTQSPTHLIKTRGQQVTLRCSPKSGHDTVSWYQQALGQGPQFIFQYYEEEERQRGNFPDRFSGHQFPNYSSELNVNALLLGDSALYLCASSLREKLFFGSGTQLSVL.

The V call is TRBV7-9, the J call TRBJ1-2; D not resolved. Trimming pared 5 bases from V and 4 bases from J, leaving 11 bases between. The CDR3 length is 13 residues. Germline lookup yields CDR1 SEHNR and CDR2 FQNEAQ (reference sequence). The CDR3 region has the DNA TGTGCCAGCAGCCCAGTGGGCCTCTATGGCTACACCTTC. It specifies CASSPVGLYGYTF.

This clone was observed a handful of times. V usage is TRBV7-9 and J usage is TRBJ1-6; 8 nucleotides align to TRBD1. V shed 0 bases and J 9 bases; nucleotides not matched to a gene: 7. Germline V lookup: CDR1 SEHNR, CDR2 FQNEAQ (reference sequence). The CDR3 totals 16 residues. The CDR3 region has the DNA TGTGCCAGCAGCTTAGCCCTCGGACAGGGCGCTTCACCCCTCCACTTT. Translation: CASSLALGQGASPLHF.

The chain's CDR3 is CASSFTGVSYEQYF. In nucleotides, the CDR3 is TGTGCCAGTAGTTTTACAGGTGTCTCCTACGAGCAGTACTTC. This chain uses TRBV19 with TRBJ2-7; D might be TRBD1 (5 bases). The V gene's germline CDR1 is LNHDA and CDR2 SQIVND (reference sequence). This CDR3 is built from 14 residues. The germline V and J ends were trimmed by 5 bases and 0 bases, with 11 bases remaining between them. The entire variable domain, with the rest obtained from reference TRBV19 and TRBJ2-7, is as follows: DGGITQSPKYLFRKEGQNVTLSCEQNLNHDAMYWYRQDPGQGLRLIYYSQIVNDFQKGDIAEGYSVSREKKESFPLTVTSAQKNPTAFYLCASSFTGVSYEQYFGPGTRLTVT.

This CDR3 is CASSLARGMNTEAFF. The CDR3 nucleotides read TGTGCCAGCAGCTTAGCGCGAGGAATGAACACTGAAGCTTTCTTT. This chain connects TRBV7-9 to TRBJ1-1; D not certain. V lost 0 bases and J 0 bases, leaving 8 bases between the germline ends. This CDR3 is 15 amino acids long. Germline V gene lookup returns CDR1 SEHNR and CDR2 FQNEAQ (reference sequence).

This clone was observed a single time. CDR3 loop: CASSLGGAGTNTEAFF. CDR3 DNA: TGTGCCAGCAGCTTGGGAGGGGCCGGGACGAACACTGAAGCTTTCTTT. The V call is TRBV7-9, the J call TRBJ1-1; D possibly corresponds to TRBD1 (5 bases). The length of the CDR3 is 16 residues. V dropped 3 bases and J dropped 1 base, with 15 bases sitting between them. Per the germline V gene, CDR1 is SEHNR and CDR2 is FQNEAQ (reference sequence).

The chain links TRBV6-5 to TRBJ1-1, with D perhaps matching TRBD1 (5 bases). The germline V gene has CDR1 MNHEY and CDR2 SVGAGI. V dropped 4 bases and J dropped 1 base, with 13 bases sitting between them. The CDR3 is made up of 15 amino acids. CDR3 in amino acids: CASSLSGTQNTEAFF. The CDR3 DNA sequence: TGTGCCAGCAGTTTATCCGGGACTCAGAACACTGAAGCTTTCTTT.

J is TRBJ1-4 and V is TRBV14, with D maybe TRBD1 (5 bases). Between the trimmed V and J ends, which lost 4 bases and 2 bases, there was a span of 11 bases. The CDR3 totals 15 residues. Germline CDR1 and CDR2: SGHDN and FVKESK. CDR3 in DNA: TGTGCCAGCAGCCCCTTCAGGGTGACTAATGAAAAACTGTTTTTT. As protein: CASSPFRVTNEKLFF.